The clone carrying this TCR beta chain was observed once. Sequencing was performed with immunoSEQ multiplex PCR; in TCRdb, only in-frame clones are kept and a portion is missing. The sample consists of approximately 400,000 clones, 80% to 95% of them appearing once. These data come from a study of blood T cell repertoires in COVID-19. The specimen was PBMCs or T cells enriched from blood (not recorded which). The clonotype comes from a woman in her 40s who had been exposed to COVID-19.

CDR3 in DNA: TGTGCCAGCAGCTTAGACAGCCCTAGCACAGATACGCAGTATTTT. Its translation is CASSLDSPSTDTQYF. This rearrangement joins TRBV7-2 to TRBJ2-3; D uncertain. V was cut by 1 base and J by 0 bases, with 8 bases left in between. The CDR3 loop spans 15 amino acids. Germline CDR1 and CDR2: SGHTA and FQGNSA.